The 21 T cell receptor beta chains presented below share a single source sample, sequenced in a study of blood T cell repertoires in COVID-19. Clones were read by immunoSEQ multiplex PCR, and TCRdb kept only the in-frame ones, dropping some. Of around 230,000 clones detected, 70% to 85% appear once; the ten largest clones hold about 2.3%. Sequenced input: peripheral blood. These receptors all stem from a man aged 35 to 55 who had recovered from COVID-19.

V gene TRBV7-2 combines with J gene TRBJ2-3, with 8 nucleotides matching TRBD2. The ends lost 6 bases at V and 1 base at J; junction bases unmatched: 9. Per germline, CDR1 SGHTA and CDR2 FQGNSA. The CDR3 runs 16 residues. As DNA, the CDR3 is TGTGCCAGCAGTCTGATGTCTAGCGGGCGCACAGATACGCAGTATTTT. It specifies CASSLMSSGRTDTQYF.

The V call is TRBV6-2 or TRBV6-3, the J call TRBJ2-7; 9 nucleotides agree with TRBD2. This CDR3 comprises 15 residues. J gave up 3 bases and V 4 bases, and 7 bases lay outside the gene matches. Germline lookup yields CDR1 MNHEY and CDR2 SVGEGT. The CDR3 region has the DNA TGTGCCAGCAGTTCAACGACTAGCGGTTTCTACGAGCAGTACTTC. Translated: CASSSTTSGFYEQYF.

The V call is TRBV9, the J call TRBJ2-4; D gene unclear. The CDR3 is made up of 14 amino acids. Germline V gene lookup returns CDR1 SGDLS and CDR2 YYNGEE. The V and J ends lost 4 bases and 0 bases respectively, with 8 bases between them. DNA for the CDR3: TGTGCCAGCAGCCCCCAATTAGCCAAAAACATTCAGTACTTC. The encoded protein is CASSPQLAKNIQYF. Based on the CDR3 plus reference TRBV9 and TRBJ2-4, the full variable domain is DSGVTQTPKHLITATGQRVTLRCSPRSGDLSVYWYQQSLDQGLQFLIQYYNGEERAKGNILERFSAQQFPDLHSELNLSSLELGDSALYFCASSPQLAKNIQYFGAGTRLSVL.

This clone was seen a few times. CDR3 sequence reads: CSASSGSGSNQPQHF. CDR3 sequence (DNA): TGCAGTGCTAGTTCTGGGTCGGGTAGCAATCAGCCCCAGCATTTT. This rearrangement joins TRBV20-1 to TRBJ1-5; no clear D. With 3 bases removed from V and 0 bases from J, the gap between germline ends came to 12 bases. CDR1 and CDR2 from the germline V gene are DFQATT and SNEGSKA (reference sequence). The CDR3 contains 15 residues.

The chain uses TRBV6-5 and TRBJ2-5, with D possibly being TRBD2 (6 bases). CDR3 length equals 13 residues. The V gene lost 6 bases and the J gene lost 0 bases, with 8 bases spanning the gap. Per the germline V gene, CDR1 is MNHEY and CDR2 is SVGAGI. The CDR3 protein is CASRGLDQETQYF. CDR3 DNA sequence: TGTGCCAGCAGGGGACTGGACCAAGAGACCCAGTACTTC.

The chain carries TRBV7-2 and TRBJ1-1; D uncertain. Trimming pared 1 base from V and 7 bases from J, leaving 13 bases between. The germline V gene encodes CDR1 SGHTA and CDR2 FQGNSA. This CDR3 spans 14 amino acids. The CDR3 spells CASSLDAGRGEAFF. In DNA form, the CDR3 reads TGTGCCAGCAGCTTAGACGCAGGCCGGGGTGAAGCTTTCTTT.

The rearrangement links TRBV18 to TRBJ2-1; the match to TRBD2 covers 10 bases. There are 16 residues in the CDR3. Trimming removed 1 base from V and 3 bases from J; junction bases left unmatched: 3. Looked up from germline, CDR1 is KGHSH and CDR2 is LQKENI. CDR3 sequence: CASSPLAGGRYNEQFF. CDR3 bases: TGTGCCAGCTCACCACTAGCGGGGGGACGCTACAATGAGCAGTTCTTC.

The chain joins TRBV7-2 to TRBJ2-7, with a weak D call TRBD1 (6 bases). There are 13 residues in the CDR3. Trimming cost V 4 bases and J 2 bases, with 9 bases left between them. Germline V gives CDR1 SGHTA, CDR2 FQGNSA. This CDR3 is CASSSRTAYEQYF. CDR3 DNA sequence: TGTGCCAGCAGCTCCCGGACAGCCTACGAGCAGTACTTC.

The J gene is TRBJ1-1, the V gene TRBV2; possible D gene TRBD1, 6 bases. V was trimmed by 8 bases and J by 0 bases, leaving 13 bases between them. Looked up from germline, CDR1 is SNHLY and CDR2 is FYNNEI. The CDR3 runs to 14 residues. The CDR3, as DNA: TGTGCCAGCCAGGGGAATCTTGTGAACACTGAAGCTTTCTTT. It specifies CASQGNLVNTEAFF.

The V gene is TRBV6-6, the J gene TRBJ2-2; 12 nucleotides match TRBD2. The CDR3 is 17 amino acids. Germline trimming cut 5 bases from V and 5 bases from J; bases unmatched to any gene: 9. The V gene's germline CDR1 is MNHNY and CDR2 SVGAGI (reference sequence). CDR3 sequence reads: CASSRPTSGGTTGELFF. For the CDR3, the DNA is TGTGCCAGCAGTCGTCCAACTAGCGGGGGGACTACCGGGGAGCTGTTTTTT.

This chain uses TRBV2 with TRBJ1-1; TRBD1 matches at 10 bases. V lost 5 bases and J lost 2; bases outside the gene matches: 2. This CDR3 is 14 amino acids long. Germline values: CDR1 SNHLY, CDR2 FYNNEI. In DNA form, the CDR3 reads TGTGCCAGCAGTCGACAGGGGGCCAACACTGAAGCTTTCTTT. This gives the protein CASSRQGANTEAFF.

The chain employs TRBV7-2 and TRBJ2-5; D is possibly TRBD2 (5 bases). V lost 5 bases, J lost 5 bases, and 9 bases lay in between. The CDR3 has 12 residues. Germline V gene lookup returns CDR1 SGHTA and CDR2 FQGNSA. The CDR3 sequence is CASSPTGETQYF. CDR3 in DNA: TGTGCCAGCAGCCCGACGGGGGAGACCCAGTACTTC.

This clone has a handful of counts. The J gene is TRBJ2-3, the V gene TRBV10-3, with D possibly being TRBD2 (5 bases). Germline values: CDR1 ENHRY, CDR2 SYGVKD. The CDR3 length is 13 residues. The germline V and J ends were trimmed by 6 bases and 1 base, with 8 bases remaining between them. CDR3 DNA: TGTGCCATCAGCGGGGTCCGCACAGATACGCAGTATTTT. Translation gives CAISGVRTDTQYF.

The genes are TRBV18 and TRBJ1-2; the D gene is possibly TRBD1 (5 bases). Per the germline V gene, CDR1 is KGHSH and CDR2 is LQKENI. The CDR3 is 16 residues long. Between the trimmed V and J ends, which lost 3 bases and 4 bases, there was a span of 18 bases. This CDR3 is CASSPPGLSGGYGYTF. The CDR3 DNA sequence: TGTGCCAGCTCACCCCCGGGCCTCTCCGGGGGCTATGGCTACACCTTC.

The chain carries TRBV30 and TRBJ2-7, with TRBD1 as a possible D gene (5 bases). Trimming pared 2 bases from V and 3 bases from J, leaving 11 bases between. The V gene's germline CDR1 is GTSNPN and CDR2 SVGIG (reference sequence). There are 13 residues in the CDR3. The DNA of the CDR3 is TGTGCCTGGAGTCTTCAGGGCGGCTACGAGCAGTACTTC. It codes for CAWSLQGGYEQYF.

This clone has a handful of counts. The rearrangement joins TRBV18 to TRBJ2-3; no reliable D call. Germline lookup yields CDR1 KGHSH and CDR2 LQKENI. Trimming took off 0 bases at V and 9 bases at J, with 13 bases between the two ends. The CDR3 has 14 residues. The CDR3 coding sequence is TGTGCCAGCTCACCACCGGTCGGTCCATACACGCAGTATTTT. It translates to CASSPPVGPYTQYF.

The gene calls are TRBV19 and TRBJ2-3; 8 nucleotides line up with TRBD1. V shed 4 bases, J shed 4 bases, and the junction held 4 bases outside the gene matches. In germline, CDR1 is LNHDA, CDR2 SQIVND (reference sequence). The CDR3 sequence is 14 residues long. The CDR3 loop reads CASSTTGAADTQYF. As DNA, the CDR3 is TGTGCCAGTAGTACGACAGGGGCGGCAGATACGCAGTATTTT.

This clone has more than one count but fewer than ten. The gene calls are TRBV28 and TRBJ2-1; 8 bases are shared with TRBD2. The CDR3 has 13 residues. Unmatched junction bases numbered 9, after V lost 8 bases and J lost 9 bases. CDR1 and CDR2 (germline): MDHEN, SYDVKM. CDR3 sequence: CASYSGNVGEQFF. CDR3 in DNA: TGTGCCAGCTATAGCGGGAACGTCGGTGAGCAGTTCTTC. Supplemented by reference TRBV28 and TRBJ2-1, the full variable domain reads DVKVTQSSRYLVKRTGEKVFLECVQDMDHENMFWYRQDPGLGLRLIYFSYDVKMKEKGDIPEGYSVSREKKERFSLILESASTNQTSMYLCASYSGNVGEQFFGPGTRLTVL.

This clone was detected only a few times. J is TRBJ1-5 and V is TRBV7-2; weak D call: TRBD1 (5 bases). Trimming took 5 bases from V and 0 from J, leaving 11 bases between them. Germline V gene lookup returns CDR1 SGHTA and CDR2 FQGNSA. This CDR3 region has 15 residues. This chain's CDR3 is CASSTGRYSNQPQHF. The CDR3 DNA follows: TGTGCCAGCAGCACAGGACGTTATAGCAATCAGCCCCAGCATTTT.

V is TRBV5-4 and J is TRBJ1-4; D might be TRBD1 (5 bases). Trimming removed 4 bases from V and 2 bases from J, with 15 bases in between. The CDR3 is made up of 16 amino acids. Germline V CDR1 and CDR2: SGHNT, YYREEE (reference sequence). In DNA, the CDR3 is TGTGCCAGCAGCACGGACACCCGGGGGACTAATGAAAAACTGTTTTTT. This codes for CASSTDTRGTNEKLFF.

This rearrangement joins TRBV5-4 to TRBJ1-1; tentative D call: TRBD1 (5 bases). In germline, CDR1 is SGHNT, CDR2 YYREEE (reference sequence). The CDR3 is 13 residues long. V lost 9 bases, J lost 4 bases, and 16 bases lay in between. CDR3 coding DNA: TGTGCCACCACGGGGGTACCGGGCACTGAAGCTTTCTTT. Translated, it gives CATTGVPGTEAFF. The full variable domain, its missing parts supplied by reference TRBV5-4 and TRBJ1-1, is ETGVTQSPTHLIKTRGQQVTLRCSSQSGHNTVSWYQQALGQGPQFIFQYYREEENGRGNFPPRFSGLQFPNYSSELNVNALELDDSALYLCATTGVPGTEAFFGQGTRLTVV.